Following are 10 T cell receptor beta chains from one sample sequenced in a study of cytomegalovirus exposure and HLA in healthy donors. Primers included in the PCR were 60 Vbeta and 13 Jbeta primers. The protocol was immunoSEQ multiplex PCR, while the TCRdb copy is restricted to in-frame clones and leaves out a portion. The data contain 150,000 to 200,000 clones, roughly 80% of them singletons. Input material: PBMCs. These receptors were collected from a man aged 40-49 years in good health and CMV-seronegative.

This clone was found once. The chain employs TRBV15 and TRBJ2-7; 12 bases map to TRBD2. Germline V gives CDR1 LNHNV, CDR2 YYDKDF (reference sequence). This CDR3 comprises 16 residues. V dropped 3 bases and J dropped 5; count of bases not matched to a gene: 8. The CDR3 DNA reads as TGTGCCACCAGCAGTCCCCAATCTAGCGGGGGGGACGAGCAGTACTTC. Translation: CATSSPQSSGGDEQYF.

V is TRBV30 and J is TRBJ2-1, with 7 nucleotides matching TRBD1. Germline trimming cut 3 bases from V and 5 bases from J; bases unmatched to any gene: 7. Germline V CDR1 and CDR2: GTSNPN, SVGIG (reference sequence). The CDR3 totals 14 residues. The CDR3 bases are TGTGCCTGGAGCCGGGACAGCGGAAACAATGAGCAGTTCTTC. Protein product: CAWSRDSGNNEQFF. Filled out from reference TRBV30 and TRBJ2-1, the complete variable domain reads SQTIHQWPATLVQPVGSPLSLECTVEGTSNPNLYWYRQAAGRGLQLLFYSVGIGQISSEVPQNLSASRPQDRQFILSSKKLLLSDSGFYLCAWSRDSGNNEQFFGPGTRLTVL.

V usage is TRBV5-1 and J usage is TRBJ2-5, with D possibly TRBD1 on 6 matching bases. Germline lookup yields CDR1 SGHRS and CDR2 YFSETQ. This CDR3 comprises 14 residues. Trimming pared 5 bases from V and 2 bases from J, leaving 13 bases between. The CDR3 sequence: CASRLSGTQETQYF. The CDR3 nucleotides read TGCGCCAGCAGACTGTCCGGGACACAAGAGACCCAGTACTTC.

Regarding this clone: Mismatch with germline at one junction end may stem from a read error. The chain couples TRBV7-7 to TRBJ2-5; 7 bases agree with TRBD2. Per germline, CDR1 SSHAT and CDR2 FNYEAQ (reference sequence). The CDR3 has 16 residues. Here the CDR3 reads CASSPSSGETILDQYF. The CDR3 region has the DNA TGTGCTAGCAGCCCTTCGAGCGGGGAGACCATCCTTGACCAGTACTTC.

J is TRBJ1-1 and V is TRBV29-1, with a tentative D call TRBD1 (6 bases). With 8 bases removed from V and 7 bases from J, the gap between germline ends came to 20 bases. This CDR3 has 13 amino acids. The V gene's germline CDR1 is SQVTM and CDR2 ANQGSEA. The CDR3 sequence: CSIPGPGVIEAFF. DNA for the CDR3: TGCAGCATCCCCGGGCCAGGGGTGATTGAAGCTTTCTTT.

CDR3 nucleotides: TGTGCCAGCAGCTTGGGAGAACGGGACACTCTTGTGGACGGGGAGCTGTTTTTT. Its protein is CASSLGERDTLVDGELFF. This chain uses TRBV7-8 with TRBJ2-2, with D possibly TRBD1 on 6 matching bases. The CDR3 covers 18 residues. Germline CDR1 is SGHVS and CDR2 is FQNEAQ. The ends were cut back, 3 bases at V and 7 bases at J, with 24 bases in the middle.

In DNA, the CDR3 is TGTGCCAGCAGCCGAAGGATCAGGGGGCCGAGCGGGGAGCTGTTTTTT. Its translation is CASSRRIRGPSGELFF. The chain recombines TRBV21-1 with TRBJ2-2; the listed D gene, TRBD1, was not tested against the DNA. TRBV21-1 is labeled a pseudogene. The CDR3 contains 16 residues.

Only a few counts were recorded for this clone. This chain joins TRBV28 and TRBJ1-2, with unresolved D. CDR1 and CDR2 from the germline V gene are MDHEN and SYDVKM. This CDR3 is 13 amino acids long. Trimming took off 5 bases at V and 3 bases at J, with 10 bases between the two ends. The DNA for the CDR3 is TGTGCCAGCAGTATGTCCGGGGACTATGGCTACACCTTC. Translating it yields CASSMSGDYGYTF.

The J gene is TRBJ2-2, the V gene TRBV5-6; TRBD1 is a possible D gene (5 bases). Germline CDR1 SGHDT, CDR2 YYEEEE. V gave up 3 bases and J gave up 0 bases, with 18 bases separating them. This CDR3 has 18 amino acids. The CDR3: CASSSRAWGLANTGELFF. CDR3 DNA: TGTGCCAGCAGCTCACGGGCCTGGGGCCTAGCGAACACCGGGGAGCTGTTTTTT.

The chain joins TRBV5-4 to TRBJ1-2, with 8 bases aligning to TRBD1. CDR1 SGHNT and CDR2 YYREEE come from the germline V gene (reference sequence). The CDR3 spans 14 residues. V lost 7 bases and J lost 3; bases outside the gene matches: 8. The DNA of the CDR3 is TGTGCCAGCGCCCACAGGGGGGACTACTATGGCTACACCTTC. Translated, it gives CASAHRGDYYGYTF.